The next 21 T cell receptor beta chains were all read from a single sample in a study of shared clonotypes between healthy human individuals. The assay was immunoSEQ multiplex PCR, and TCRdb's table has in-frame clones only and misses some. The sample yields 170,000 or so clones, about 66% seen once. The material sequenced was memory CD4+ T cells sorted from blood. Subset in this sample: CD45RA-negative fraction. Every receptor here comes from a man aged 25 to 40 in good health.

This clone was observed a few times. The J gene is TRBJ2-3, the V gene TRBV5-1, with TRBD2 matching over 7 bases. The CDR3 runs to 13 residues. With 3 bases clipped from V and 6 bases from J, the junction kept 4 bases outside the gene matches. Germline CDR1 and CDR2: SGHRS and YFSETQ. This chain's CDR3 is CASSSGGEDTQYF. The CDR3 DNA follows: TGCGCCAGCAGCTCGGGAGGCGAGGATACGCAGTATTTT.

The chain links TRBV7-2 to TRBJ2-3; possible D gene TRBD1, 5 bases. This CDR3 has 15 residues. Germline CDR1 SGHTA, CDR2 FQGNSA. Trimming shortened V by 1 base and J by 5 bases, and 13 bases separated the two germline ends. CDR3 sequence reads: CASSLVGRVGDTQYF. The CDR3 region has the DNA TGTGCCAGCAGCTTAGTCGGCAGGGTTGGAGATACGCAGTATTTT. The variable domain in full, completed from reference TRBV7-2 and TRBJ2-3, reads GAGVSQSPSNKVTEKGKDVELRCDPISGHTALYWYRQSLGQGLEFLIYFQGNSAPDKSGLPSDRFSAERTGGSVSTLTIQRTQQEDSAVYLCASSLVGRVGDTQYFGPGTRLTVL.

This chain links TRBV7-2 with TRBJ2-7, with D uncertain. V was trimmed by 5 bases and J by 4 bases, leaving 18 bases between them. The CDR3 has 15 amino acids. The germline CDR1 and CDR2 sequences are SGHTA and FQGNSA. The chain's CDR3 is CASSRTAAAGYEQYF. In nucleotides, the CDR3 is TGTGCCAGCAGCCGCACAGCCGCCGCTGGTTACGAGCAGTACTTC. Drawing the rest from reference TRBV7-2 and TRBJ2-7, the complete variable domain is GAGVSQSPSNKVTEKGKDVELRCDPISGHTALYWYRQSLGQGLEFLIYFQGNSAPDKSGLPSDRFSAERTGGSVSTLTIQRTQQEDSAVYLCASSRTAAAGYEQYFGPGTRLTVT.

The chain employs TRBV29-1 and TRBJ2-6; D call uncertain. This CDR3 is 12 amino acids long. Between the trimmed V and J ends, which lost 6 bases and 2 bases, there was a span of 5 bases. Germline V gene lookup returns CDR1 SQVTM and CDR2 ANQGSEA. DNA for the CDR3: TGCAGCGTAGACACTGGGGCCAACGTCCTGACTTTC. Residues: CSVDTGANVLTF.

By share, this clone counts as medium-sized (0.01 to 0.1%). V usage is TRBV9 and J usage is TRBJ2-3, with D possibly TRBD2 on 6 matching bases. Per germline, CDR1 SGDLS and CDR2 YYNGEE. This CDR3 has 17 residues. V was cut by 3 bases and J by 4 bases, with 21 bases left in between. CDR3 loop: CASSGPYRGTKADTQYF. The CDR3 nucleotides read TGTGCCAGCAGCGGCCCCTATCGGGGGACGAAGGCAGATACGCAGTATTTT.

In its sample, this clone was seen a few times. The chain employs TRBV11-3 and TRBJ2-7; 7 bases agree with TRBD1. The trim removed 5 bases at V and 3 bases at J, leaving 10 bases unmatched. The length of the CDR3 is 15 residues. In germline, CDR1 is SGHNT, CDR2 YENEEA. The DNA for the CDR3 is TGTGCCAGCAGCCTCAGTTCGTACAGGGGCTACGAGCAGTACTTC. Protein sequence: CASSLSSYRGYEQYF.

This rearrangement joins TRBV2 to TRBJ1-2, with D uncertain. Trimming pared 3 bases from V and 4 bases from J, leaving 9 bases between. Germline V lookup: CDR1 SNHLY, CDR2 FYNNEI. The CDR3 sequence is 13 residues long. The chain's CDR3 is CASSEGNFYGYTF. In DNA form, the CDR3 reads TGTGCCAGCAGTGAGGGGAACTTCTATGGCTACACCTTC.

This CDR3 reads CASSPGQNQETQYF. The CDR3 DNA follows: TGTGCCAGCAGCCCGGGACAGAACCAAGAGACCCAGTACTTC. The chain joins TRBV5-6 to TRBJ2-5; TRBD1 matches at 7 bases. Losses at the gene ends were 4 bases for V and 0 bases for J; bases not matched to a gene: 3. The CDR3 is 14 residues long. The germline V gene encodes CDR1 SGHDT and CDR2 YYEEEE.

There are a few counts of this clone. The CDR3 DNA reads as TGTGCCAGCAGTTTAGTGGGACAGGGATATACGCAGTATTTT. Translation gives CASSLVGQGYTQYF. V gene TRBV28 combines with J gene TRBJ2-3; TRBD1 matches at 9 bases. Germline lookup yields CDR1 MDHEN and CDR2 SYDVKM. CDR3 length: 14 amino acids. Germline trimming cut 2 bases from V and 7 bases from J; bases unmatched to any gene: 4.

This clone was counted a few times. The J gene is TRBJ2-1, the V gene TRBV18, with 7 bases aligning to TRBD1. CDR1 is KGHSH, CDR2 LQKENI, per germline. The CDR3 contains 15 residues. Losses at the gene ends were 3 bases for V and 2 bases for J; bases not matched to a gene: 4. DNA for the CDR3: TGTGCCAGCTCACCGACAGGGCCGCCCTACAATGAGCAGTTCTTC. It yields the protein CASSPTGPPYNEQFF.

CDR3 in amino acids: CASSQDSPWGFRGNEQFF. CDR3 DNA sequence: TGTGCCAGCAGCCAAGATAGTCCCTGGGGTTTTCGAGGCAATGAGCAGTTCTTC. The V and J genes are TRBV14 and TRBJ2-1, with no clear D. The CDR3 contains 18 residues. V was clipped by 0 bases and J by 6 bases, with 21 bases between them. Germline V gene data show CDR1 as SGHDN and CDR2 as FVKESK. The full variable domain, rest sourced from reference TRBV14 and TRBJ2-1, is EAGVTQFPSHSVIEKGQTVTLRCDPISGHDNLYWYRRVMGKEIKFLLHFVKESKQDESGMPNNRFLAERTGGTYSTLKVQPAELEDSGVYFCASSQDSPWGFRGNEQFFGPGTRLTVL.

This clone was detected only a few times. The CDR3 DNA follows: TGTGCCAGCAGTTTTTCACGTCTCGGGGGTGAGCAGTTCTTC. Encoded protein: CASSFSRLGGEQFF. The V call is TRBV27, the J call TRBJ2-1, with D tentatively TRBD2 (6 bases). The germline V gene has CDR1 MNHEY and CDR2 SMNVEV (reference sequence). This CDR3 is 14 amino acids long. Between the trimmed V and J ends, which lost 3 bases and 9 bases, there was a span of 15 bases.

In this sample, this clone turned up a few times. The chain recombines TRBV29-1 with TRBJ2-5; D may be TRBD1 or TRBD2 (5 bases each). Germline V lookup: CDR1 SQVTM, CDR2 ANQGSEA. CDR3 length: 11 residues. Trimming cost V 6 bases and J 5 bases, with 10 bases left between them. CDR3 DNA sequence: TGCAGCGTGGGGCGCGGGGAGACCCAGTACTTC. It encodes CSVGRGETQYF. Variable domain in full (rest from reference TRBV29-1 and TRBJ2-5): SAVISQKPSRDICQRGTSLTIQCQVDSQVTMMFWYRQQPGQSLTLIATANQGSEATYESGFVIDKFPISRPNLTFSTLTVSNMSPEDSSIYLCSVGRGETQYFGPGTRLLVL.

The chain links TRBV29-1 to TRBJ2-1, with D maybe TRBD2 (5 bases). V shed 6 bases and J shed 5 bases, with 14 bases lying between them. CDR1 is SQVTM, CDR2 ANQGSEA, per germline. The CDR3 runs to 13 residues. The CDR3 DNA is TGCAGCGTGGGAGTAATCCTCGACAATGAGCAGTTCTTC. As protein: CSVGVILDNEQFF.

This clone has a handful of counts. The genes are TRBV5-5 and TRBJ1-5, with 9 bases identical to TRBD1. The CDR3 sequence is 16 residues long. V dropped 4 bases and J dropped 6; count of bases not matched to a gene: 11. Per the germline V gene, CDR1 is SGHKS and CDR2 is YYEKEE (reference sequence). CDR3: CASSREGGTGSQPQHF. The DNA for the CDR3 is TGTGCCAGCAGCCGAGAGGGTGGGACAGGGAGTCAGCCCCAGCATTTT.

The chain carries TRBV2 and TRBJ2-1; 9 positions match TRBD2. Looked up from germline, CDR1 is SNHLY and CDR2 is FYNNEI. V shed 6 bases, J shed 1 base, and the junction held 16 bases outside the gene matches. This CDR3 contains 19 residues. CDR3 DNA sequence: TGTGCCAGCAGGGGGGCACTAGCGGGTAACCAGAATTCCTACAATGAGCAGTTCTTC. Translated: CASRGALAGNQNSYNEQFF.

The chain has TRBV5-5 and TRBJ2-7; D perhaps matches TRBD1 (7 bases). There are 14 residues in the CDR3. Germline V lookup: CDR1 SGHKS, CDR2 YYEKEE (reference sequence). Between the trimmed V and J ends, which lost 5 bases and 0 bases, there was a span of 12 bases. CDR3 in amino acids: CASSPRGASYEQYF. CDR3 sequence (DNA): TGTGCCAGCAGTCCCAGGGGGGCCTCCTACGAGCAGTACTTC. The full variable domain, completed using reference TRBV5-5 and TRBJ2-7, is DAGVTQSPTHLIKTRGQQVTLRCSPISGHKSVSWYQQVLGQGPQFIFQYYEKEERGRGNFPDRFSARQFPNYSSELNVNALLLGDSALYLCASSPRGASYEQYFGPGTRLTVT.

This chain joins TRBV5-1 and TRBJ2-7; D is undetermined. Trimming cost V 2 bases and J 4 bases, with 10 bases left between them. The CDR3 runs to 13 residues. Germline V gene data show CDR1 as SGHRS and CDR2 as YFSETQ. The chain's CDR3 is CASSLDIEYEQYF. In DNA form, the CDR3 reads TGCGCCAGCAGCTTAGATATAGAGTACGAGCAGTACTTC. Full variable domain (remainder filled in from reference TRBV5-1 and TRBJ2-7): KAGVTQTPRYLIKTRGQQVTLSCSPISGHRSVSWYQQTPGQGLQFLFEYFSETQRNKGNFPGRFSGRQFSNSRSEMNVSTLELGDSALYLCASSLDIEYEQYFGPGTRLTVT.

The genes are TRBV5-1 and TRBJ2-1; 10 bases map to TRBD1. The V segment lost 7 bases and the J segment 4 bases; nucleotides outside the gene matches: 8. Germline CDR1 is SGHRS and CDR2 is YFSETQ. This CDR3 has 15 amino acids. The CDR3 loop is CASGLPGQGYNEQFF. The CDR3 DNA follows: TGCGCCAGCGGACTCCCGGGACAGGGGTACAATGAGCAGTTCTTC.

The chain joins TRBV5-8 to TRBJ2-1; D remains ambiguous. V was trimmed by 0 bases and J by 0 bases, leaving 7 bases between them. The CDR3 length is 15 residues. CDR1 is SGHTS and CDR2 is YDEGEE in the germline V gene. CDR3 loop: CASSLAGASYNEQFF. In DNA, the CDR3 is TGTGCCAGCAGCTTGGCTGGCGCCTCCTACAATGAGCAGTTCTTC.

This clone was seen more than once but under ten times. V gene TRBV6-4 combines with J gene TRBJ1-4, with D possibly being TRBD1 (5 bases). The V end was cut by 0 bases, the J end by 8 bases, with 10 bases between. Germline V gives CDR1 MRHNA, CDR2 SNTAGT. The CDR3 is 14 amino acids. In nucleotides, the CDR3 is TGTGCCAGCAGTGACTCGGGGACCGGGGAAAAACTGTTTTTT. Residues: CASSDSGTGEKLFF.